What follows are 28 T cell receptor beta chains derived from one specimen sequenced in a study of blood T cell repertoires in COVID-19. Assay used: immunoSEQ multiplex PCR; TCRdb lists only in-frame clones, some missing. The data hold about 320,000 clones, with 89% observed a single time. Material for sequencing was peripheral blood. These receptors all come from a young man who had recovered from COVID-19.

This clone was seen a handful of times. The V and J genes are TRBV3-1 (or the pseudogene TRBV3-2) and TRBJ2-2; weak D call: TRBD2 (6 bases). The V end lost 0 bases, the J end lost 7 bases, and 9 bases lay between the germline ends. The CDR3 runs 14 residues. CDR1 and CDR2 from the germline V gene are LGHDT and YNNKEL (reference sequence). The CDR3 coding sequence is TGTGCCAGCAGCCAAGATAGGGAGGTCGGGGAGCTGTTTTTT. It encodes CASSQDREVGELFF.

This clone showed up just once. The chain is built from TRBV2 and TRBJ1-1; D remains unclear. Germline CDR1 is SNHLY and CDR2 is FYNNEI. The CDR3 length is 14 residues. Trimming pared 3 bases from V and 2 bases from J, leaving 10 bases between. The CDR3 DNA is TGTGCCAGCAGTGAGGTAGCGGGAAACACTGAAGCTTTCTTT. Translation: CASSEVAGNTEAFF.

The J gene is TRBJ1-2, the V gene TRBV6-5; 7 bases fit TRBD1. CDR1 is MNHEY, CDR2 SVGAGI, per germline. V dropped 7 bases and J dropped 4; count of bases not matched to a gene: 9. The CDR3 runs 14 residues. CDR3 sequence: CASIIRQGGYGYTF. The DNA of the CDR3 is TGTGCCAGCATCATACGACAGGGAGGCTATGGCTACACCTTC.

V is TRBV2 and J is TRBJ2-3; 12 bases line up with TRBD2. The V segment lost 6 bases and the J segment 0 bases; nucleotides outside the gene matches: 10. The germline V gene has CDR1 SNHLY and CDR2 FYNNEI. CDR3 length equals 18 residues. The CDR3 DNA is TGTGCCAGCAGACCAACTAGCGGGAGGACCGCTAGCACAGATACGCAGTATTTT. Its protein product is CASRPTSGRTASTDTQYF.

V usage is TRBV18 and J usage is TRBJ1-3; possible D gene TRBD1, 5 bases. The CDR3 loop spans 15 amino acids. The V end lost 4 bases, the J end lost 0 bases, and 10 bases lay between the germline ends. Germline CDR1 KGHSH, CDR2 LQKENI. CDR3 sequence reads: CASSRATVSGNTIYF. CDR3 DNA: TGTGCCAGCTCACGAGCGACAGTCTCTGGAAACACCATATATTTT.

CDR3 coding DNA: TGTGCCAGCATCCCCGAGTGGGCAGGGGTCTCCTACGAGCAGTACTTC. As protein: CASIPEWAGVSYEQYF. J is TRBJ2-7 and V is TRBV2, with a tentative D call TRBD1 (6 bases). The CDR3 has 16 amino acids. CDR1 and CDR2 (germline): SNHLY, FYNNEI. Trimming stripped 7 bases from V and 0 bases from J, with 19 bases between.

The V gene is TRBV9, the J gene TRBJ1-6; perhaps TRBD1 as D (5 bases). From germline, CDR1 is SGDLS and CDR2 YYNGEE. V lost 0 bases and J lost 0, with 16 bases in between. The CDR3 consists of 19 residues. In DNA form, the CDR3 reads TGTGCCAGCAGCGTAGGCCCCACGGGGGGAAGCTCCTATAATTCACCCCTCCACTTT. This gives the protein CASSVGPTGGSSYNSPLHF.

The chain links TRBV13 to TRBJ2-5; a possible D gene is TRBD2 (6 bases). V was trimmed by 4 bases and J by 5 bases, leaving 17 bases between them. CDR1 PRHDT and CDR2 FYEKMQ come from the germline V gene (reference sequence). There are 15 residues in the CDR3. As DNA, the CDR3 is TGTGCCAGCAGCTCCAGTGTTACGGGGAGGGAGACCCAGTACTTC. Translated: CASSSSVTGRETQYF.

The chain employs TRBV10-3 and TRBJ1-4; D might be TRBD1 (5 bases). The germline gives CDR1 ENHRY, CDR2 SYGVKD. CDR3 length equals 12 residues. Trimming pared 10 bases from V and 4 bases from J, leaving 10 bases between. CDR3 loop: CATSRDNEKLFF. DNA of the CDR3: TGTGCCACGAGCAGGGATAATGAAAAACTGTTTTTT.

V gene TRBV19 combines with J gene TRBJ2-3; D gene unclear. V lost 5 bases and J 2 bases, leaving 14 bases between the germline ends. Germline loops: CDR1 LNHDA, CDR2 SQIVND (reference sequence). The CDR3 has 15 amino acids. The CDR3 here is CASSPSERVTDTQYF. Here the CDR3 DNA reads TGTGCCAGTAGTCCCTCGGAGCGAGTCACAGATACGCAGTATTTT.

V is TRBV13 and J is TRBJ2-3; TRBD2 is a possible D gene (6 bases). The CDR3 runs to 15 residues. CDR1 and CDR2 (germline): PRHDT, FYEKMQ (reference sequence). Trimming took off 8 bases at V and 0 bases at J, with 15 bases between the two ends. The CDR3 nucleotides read TGTGCCAGCTCCCCCGCGGGGACTAGCACAGATACGCAGTATTTT. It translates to CASSPAGTSTDTQYF. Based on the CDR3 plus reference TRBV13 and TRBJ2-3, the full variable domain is AAGVIQSPRHLIKEKRETATLKCYPIPRHDTVYWYQQGPGQDPQFLISFYEKMQSDKGSIPDRFSAQQFSDYHSELNMSSLELGDSALYFCASSPAGTSTDTQYFGPGTRLTVL.

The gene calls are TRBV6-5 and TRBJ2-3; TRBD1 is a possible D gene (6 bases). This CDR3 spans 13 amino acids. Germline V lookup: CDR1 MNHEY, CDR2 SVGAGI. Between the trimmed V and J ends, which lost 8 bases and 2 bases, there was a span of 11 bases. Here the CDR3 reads CASPDRNTDTQYF. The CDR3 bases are TGTGCCAGCCCGGACAGAAACACAGATACGCAGTATTTT.

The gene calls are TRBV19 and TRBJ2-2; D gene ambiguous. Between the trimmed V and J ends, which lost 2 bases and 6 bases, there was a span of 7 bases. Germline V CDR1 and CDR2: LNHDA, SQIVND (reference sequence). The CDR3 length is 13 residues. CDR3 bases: TGTGCCAGTAGTATATCGGGTCCCGGGGAGCTGTTTTTT. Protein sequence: CASSISGPGELFF.

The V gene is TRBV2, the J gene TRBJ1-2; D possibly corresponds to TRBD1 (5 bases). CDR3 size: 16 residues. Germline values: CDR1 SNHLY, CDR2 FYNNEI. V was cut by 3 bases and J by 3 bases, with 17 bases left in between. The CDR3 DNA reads TGTGCCAGCAGTGAGGGTGTGGCAGGGAAACACTATGGCTACACCTTC. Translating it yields CASSEGVAGKHYGYTF.

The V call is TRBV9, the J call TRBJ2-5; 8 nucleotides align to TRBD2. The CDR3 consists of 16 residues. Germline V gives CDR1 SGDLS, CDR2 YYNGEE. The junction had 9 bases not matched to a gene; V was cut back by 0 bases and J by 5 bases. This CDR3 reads CASSVAIGAGDETQYF. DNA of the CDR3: TGTGCCAGCAGCGTAGCTATAGGAGCGGGGGATGAGACCCAGTACTTC.

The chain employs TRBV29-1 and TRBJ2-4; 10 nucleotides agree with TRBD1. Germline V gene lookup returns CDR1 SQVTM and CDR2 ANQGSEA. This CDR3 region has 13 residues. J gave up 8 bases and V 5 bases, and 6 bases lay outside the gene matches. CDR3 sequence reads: CSVPGQGRHIQYF. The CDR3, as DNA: TGCAGCGTTCCGGGACAGGGGCGCCACATTCAGTACTTC.

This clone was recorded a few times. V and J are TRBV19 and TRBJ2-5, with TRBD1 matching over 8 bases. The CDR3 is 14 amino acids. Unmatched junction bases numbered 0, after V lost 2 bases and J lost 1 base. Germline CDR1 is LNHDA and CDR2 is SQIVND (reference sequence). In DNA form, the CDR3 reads TGTGCCAGTAGTATAACAGGGGGCCAAGAGACCCAGTACTTC. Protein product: CASSITGGQETQYF. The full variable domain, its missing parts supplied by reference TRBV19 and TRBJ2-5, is DGGITQSPKYLFRKEGQNVTLSCEQNLNHDAMYWYRQDPGQGLRLIYYSQIVNDFQKGDIAEGYSVSREKKESFPLTVTSAQKNPTAFYLCASSITGGQETQYFGPGTRLLVL.

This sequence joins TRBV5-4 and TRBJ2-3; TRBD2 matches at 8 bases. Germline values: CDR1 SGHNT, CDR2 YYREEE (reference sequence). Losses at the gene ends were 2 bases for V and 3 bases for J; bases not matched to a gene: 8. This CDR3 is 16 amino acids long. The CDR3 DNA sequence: TGTGCCAGCAGCTTCTTACGGGGGGGCCTTACAGATACGCAGTATTTT. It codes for CASSFLRGGLTDTQYF.

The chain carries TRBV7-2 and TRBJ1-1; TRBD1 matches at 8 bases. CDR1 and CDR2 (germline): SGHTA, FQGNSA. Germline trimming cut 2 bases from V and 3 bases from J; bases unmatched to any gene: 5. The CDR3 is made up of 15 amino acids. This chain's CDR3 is CASSLWAGGYTEAFF. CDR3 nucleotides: TGTGCCAGCAGCTTATGGGCAGGGGGCTACACTGAAGCTTTCTTT. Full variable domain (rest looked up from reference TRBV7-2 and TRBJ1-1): GAGVSQSPSNKVTEKGKDVELRCDPISGHTALYWYRQSLGQGLEFLIYFQGNSAPDKSGLPSDRFSAERTGGSVSTLTIQRTQQEDSAVYLCASSLWAGGYTEAFFGQGTRLTVV.

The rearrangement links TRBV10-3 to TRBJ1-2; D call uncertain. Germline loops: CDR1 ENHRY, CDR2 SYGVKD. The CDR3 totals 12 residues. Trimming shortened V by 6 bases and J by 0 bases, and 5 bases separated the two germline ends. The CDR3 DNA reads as TGTGCCATCAGGTTAGCTAACTATGGCTACACCTTC. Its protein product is CAIRLANYGYTF.

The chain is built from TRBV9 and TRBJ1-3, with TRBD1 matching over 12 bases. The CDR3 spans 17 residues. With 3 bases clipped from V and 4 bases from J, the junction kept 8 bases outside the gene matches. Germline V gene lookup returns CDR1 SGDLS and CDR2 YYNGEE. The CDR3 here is CASSATGTGGAGNTIYF. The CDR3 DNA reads TGTGCCAGCAGCGCCACCGGGACAGGGGGCGCCGGAAACACCATATATTTT.

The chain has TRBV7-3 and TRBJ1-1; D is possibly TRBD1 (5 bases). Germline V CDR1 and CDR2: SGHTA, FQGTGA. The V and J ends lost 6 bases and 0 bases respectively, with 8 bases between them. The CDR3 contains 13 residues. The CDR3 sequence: CASSQGVNTEAFF. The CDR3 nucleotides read TGTGCCAGCAGTCAAGGGGTGAACACTGAAGCTTTCTTT.

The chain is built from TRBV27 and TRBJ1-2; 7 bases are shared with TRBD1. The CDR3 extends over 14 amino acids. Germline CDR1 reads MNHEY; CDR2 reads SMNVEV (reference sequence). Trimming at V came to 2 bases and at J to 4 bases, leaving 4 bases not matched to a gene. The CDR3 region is CASSLEGGLYGYTF. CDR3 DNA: TGTGCCAGCAGTTTAGAAGGGGGCCTCTATGGCTACACCTTC.

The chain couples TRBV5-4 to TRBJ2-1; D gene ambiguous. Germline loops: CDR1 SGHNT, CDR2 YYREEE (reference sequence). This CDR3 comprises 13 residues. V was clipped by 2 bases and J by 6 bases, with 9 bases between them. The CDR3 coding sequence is TGTGCCAGCAGCTTCTCGCTACGCAATGAGCAGTTCTTC. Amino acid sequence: CASSFSLRNEQFF.

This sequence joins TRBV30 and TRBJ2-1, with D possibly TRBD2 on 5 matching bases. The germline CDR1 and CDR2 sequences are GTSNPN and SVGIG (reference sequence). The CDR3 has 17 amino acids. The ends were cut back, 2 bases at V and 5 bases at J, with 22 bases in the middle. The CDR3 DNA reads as TGTGCCTGGAGTCTACCCAAGGCGCGGGCTTCCAACAATGAGCAGTTCTTC. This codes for CAWSLPKARASNNEQFF. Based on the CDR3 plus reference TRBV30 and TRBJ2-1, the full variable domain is SQTIHQWPATLVQPVGSPLSLECTVEGTSNPNLYWYRQAAGRGLQLLFYSVGIGQISSEVPQNLSASRPQDRQFILSSKKLLLSDSGFYLCAWSLPKARASNNEQFFGPGTRLTVL.

The CDR3 DNA reads TGTGCCAGTAGTCTGGAGGGGTTAAATGAAAAACTGTTTTTT. Protein product: CASSLEGLNEKLFF. This rearrangement joins TRBV19 to TRBJ1-4, with a possible D match to TRBD1 (5 bases). Germline CDR1 and CDR2: LNHDA and SQIVND (reference sequence). The CDR3 runs to 14 residues. V lost 5 bases, J lost 5 bases, and 12 bases lay in between.

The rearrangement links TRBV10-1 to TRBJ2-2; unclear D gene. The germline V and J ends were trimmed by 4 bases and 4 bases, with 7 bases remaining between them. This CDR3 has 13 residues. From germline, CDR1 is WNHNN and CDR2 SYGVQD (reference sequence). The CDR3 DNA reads TGCGCCAGCAGTGGGGCCGTCACCGGGGAGCTGTTTTTT. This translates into CASSGAVTGELFF.

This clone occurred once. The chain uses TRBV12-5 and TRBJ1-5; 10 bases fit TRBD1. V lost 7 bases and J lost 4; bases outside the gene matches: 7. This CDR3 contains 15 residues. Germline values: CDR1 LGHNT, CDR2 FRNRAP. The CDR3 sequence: CASDWDRGQNQPQHF. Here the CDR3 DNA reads TGTGCTAGTGATTGGGACAGGGGCCAAAATCAGCCCCAGCATTTT.